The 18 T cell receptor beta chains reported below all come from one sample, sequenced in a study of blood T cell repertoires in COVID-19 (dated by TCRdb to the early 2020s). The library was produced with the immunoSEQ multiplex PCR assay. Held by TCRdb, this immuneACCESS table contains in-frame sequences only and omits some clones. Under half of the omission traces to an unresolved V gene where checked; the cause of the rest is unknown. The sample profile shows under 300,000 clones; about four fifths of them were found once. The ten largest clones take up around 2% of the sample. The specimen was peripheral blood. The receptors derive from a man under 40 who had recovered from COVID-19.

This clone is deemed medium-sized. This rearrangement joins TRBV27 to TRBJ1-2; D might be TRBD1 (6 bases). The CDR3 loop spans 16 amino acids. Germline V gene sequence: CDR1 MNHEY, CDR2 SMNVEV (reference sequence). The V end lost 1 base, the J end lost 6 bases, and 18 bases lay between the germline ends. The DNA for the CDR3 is TGTGCCAGCAGTTTATGGGGGCCAGGGGACGGGAATGGCTACACCTTC. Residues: CASSLWGPGDGNGYTF.

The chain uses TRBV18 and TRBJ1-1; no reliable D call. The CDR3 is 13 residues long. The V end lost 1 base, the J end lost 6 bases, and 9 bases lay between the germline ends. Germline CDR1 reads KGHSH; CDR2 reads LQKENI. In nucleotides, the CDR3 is TGTGCCAGCTCACCACGGCAGGCCTCTGAAGCTTTCTTT. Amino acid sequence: CASSPRQASEAFF.

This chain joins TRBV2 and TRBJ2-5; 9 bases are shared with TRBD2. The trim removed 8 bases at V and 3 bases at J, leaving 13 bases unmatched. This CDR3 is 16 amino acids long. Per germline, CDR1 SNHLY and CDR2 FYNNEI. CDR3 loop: CASGSGSGGAEETQYF. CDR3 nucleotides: TGTGCCAGCGGGTCGGGTAGCGGGGGCGCTGAAGAGACCCAGTACTTC.

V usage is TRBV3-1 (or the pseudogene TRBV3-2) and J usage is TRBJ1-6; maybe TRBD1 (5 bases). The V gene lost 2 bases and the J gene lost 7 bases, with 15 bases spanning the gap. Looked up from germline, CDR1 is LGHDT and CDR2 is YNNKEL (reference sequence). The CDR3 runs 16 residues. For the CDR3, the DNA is TGTGCCAGCAGCCAAAAGGTGGACACGCGCAATTCACCCCTCCACTTT. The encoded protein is CASSQKVDTRNSPLHF.

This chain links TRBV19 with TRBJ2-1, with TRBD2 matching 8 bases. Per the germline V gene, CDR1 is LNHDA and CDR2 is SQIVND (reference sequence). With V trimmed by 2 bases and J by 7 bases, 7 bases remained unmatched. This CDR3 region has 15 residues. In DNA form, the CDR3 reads TGTGCCAGTAGTATACGCGGGGGGCCCGAAAATGAGCAGTTCTTC. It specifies CASSIRGGPENEQFF.

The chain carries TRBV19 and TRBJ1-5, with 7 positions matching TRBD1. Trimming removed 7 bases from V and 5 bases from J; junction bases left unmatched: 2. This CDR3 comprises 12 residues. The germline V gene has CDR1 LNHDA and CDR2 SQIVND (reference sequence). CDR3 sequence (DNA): TGTGCCAGTATGACAGGGTATCAGCCCCAGCATTTT. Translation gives CASMTGYQPQHF.

CDR3 loop: CASSQGQTRGGYTF. For the CDR3, the DNA is TGTGCCAGCAGCCAAGGACAGACACGTGGTGGCTACACCTTC. The gene calls are TRBV6-5 and TRBJ1-2; D perhaps matches TRBD1 (6 bases). Trimming cost V 6 bases and J 7 bases, with 18 bases left between them. The CDR3 has 14 amino acids. The germline V gene has CDR1 MNHEY and CDR2 SVGAGI.

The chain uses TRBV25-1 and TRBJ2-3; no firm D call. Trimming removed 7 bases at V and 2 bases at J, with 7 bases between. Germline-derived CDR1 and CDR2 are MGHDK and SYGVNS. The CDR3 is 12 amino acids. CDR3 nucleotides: TGTGCCAGCACTTCCTACACAGATACGCAGTATTTT. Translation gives CASTSYTDTQYF.

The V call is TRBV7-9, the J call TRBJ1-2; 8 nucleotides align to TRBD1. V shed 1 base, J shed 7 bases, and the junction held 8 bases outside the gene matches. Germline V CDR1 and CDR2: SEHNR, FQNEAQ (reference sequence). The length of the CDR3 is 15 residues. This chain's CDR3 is CASSLGATGARGYTF. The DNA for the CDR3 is TGTGCCAGCAGCTTAGGTGCGACAGGGGCTCGTGGCTACACCTTC.

CDR3 sequence reads: CASSVAGILYEQYF. CDR3 nucleotide sequence: TGTGCCAGCAGCGTAGCGGGGATACTCTACGAGCAGTACTTC. This chain links TRBV2 with TRBJ2-7; 8 bases map to TRBD2. The trim removed 6 bases at V and 3 bases at J, leaving 7 bases unmatched. The CDR3 sequence is 14 residues long. Germline CDR1 reads SNHLY; CDR2 reads FYNNEI. The entire variable domain, with the rest obtained from reference TRBV2 and TRBJ2-7, is as follows: EPEVTQTPSHQVTQMGQEVILRCVPISNHLYFYWYRQILGQKVEFLVSFYNNEISEKSEIFDDQFSVERPDGSNFTLKIRSTKLEDSAMYFCASSVAGILYEQYFGPGTRLTVT.

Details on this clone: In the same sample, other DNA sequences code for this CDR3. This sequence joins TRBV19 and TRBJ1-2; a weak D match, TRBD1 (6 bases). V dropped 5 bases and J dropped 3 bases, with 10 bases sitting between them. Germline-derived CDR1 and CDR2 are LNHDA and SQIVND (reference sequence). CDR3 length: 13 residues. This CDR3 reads CASSLQGDYGYTF. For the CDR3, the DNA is TGTGCCAGTAGTTTACAGGGTGACTATGGCTACACCTTC.

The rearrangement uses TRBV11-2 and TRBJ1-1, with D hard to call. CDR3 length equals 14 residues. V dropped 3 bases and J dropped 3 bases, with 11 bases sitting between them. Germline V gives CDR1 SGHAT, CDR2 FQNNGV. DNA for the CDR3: TGTGCCAGCAGCTTCAACGACGGGGACACTGAAGCTTTCTTT. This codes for CASSFNDGDTEAFF. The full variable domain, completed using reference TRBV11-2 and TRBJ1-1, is EAGVAQSPRYKIIEKRQSVAFWCNPISGHATLYWYQQILGQGPKLLIQFQNNGVVDDSQLPKDRFSAERLKGVDSTLKIQPAKLEDSAVYLCASSFNDGDTEAFFGQGTRLTVV.

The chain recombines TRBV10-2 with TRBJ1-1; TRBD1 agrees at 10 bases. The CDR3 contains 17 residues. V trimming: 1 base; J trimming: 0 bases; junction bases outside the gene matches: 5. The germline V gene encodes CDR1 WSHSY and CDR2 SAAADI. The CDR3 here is CASSEWGTGAMNTEAFF. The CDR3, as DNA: TGCGCCAGCAGTGAGTGGGGGACAGGGGCAATGAACACTGAAGCTTTCTTT.

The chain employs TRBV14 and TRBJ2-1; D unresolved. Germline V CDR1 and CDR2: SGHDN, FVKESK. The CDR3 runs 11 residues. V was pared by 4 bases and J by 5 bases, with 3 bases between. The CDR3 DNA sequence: TGTGCCAGCAGCCGTAACAATGAGCAGTTCTTC. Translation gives CASSRNNEQFF.

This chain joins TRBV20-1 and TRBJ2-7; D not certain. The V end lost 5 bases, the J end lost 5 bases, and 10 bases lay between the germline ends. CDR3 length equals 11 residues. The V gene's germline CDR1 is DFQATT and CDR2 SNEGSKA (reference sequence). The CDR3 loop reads CSADQVNEQYF. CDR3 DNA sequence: TGCAGTGCTGATCAGGTAAACGAGCAGTACTTC.

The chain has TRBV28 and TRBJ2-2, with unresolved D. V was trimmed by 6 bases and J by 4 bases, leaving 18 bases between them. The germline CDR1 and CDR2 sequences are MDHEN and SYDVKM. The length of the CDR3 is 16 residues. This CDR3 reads CASSPGSSKGTGELFF. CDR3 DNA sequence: TGTGCCAGCAGCCCGGGTAGTTCGAAAGGCACCGGGGAGCTGTTTTTT.

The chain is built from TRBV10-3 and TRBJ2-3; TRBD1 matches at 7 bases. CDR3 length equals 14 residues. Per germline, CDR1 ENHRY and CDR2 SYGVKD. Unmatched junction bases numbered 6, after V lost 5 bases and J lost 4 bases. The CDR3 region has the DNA TGTGCCATCAGTTTAACAGGGGCAGCAGATACGCAGTATTTT. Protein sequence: CAISLTGAADTQYF.

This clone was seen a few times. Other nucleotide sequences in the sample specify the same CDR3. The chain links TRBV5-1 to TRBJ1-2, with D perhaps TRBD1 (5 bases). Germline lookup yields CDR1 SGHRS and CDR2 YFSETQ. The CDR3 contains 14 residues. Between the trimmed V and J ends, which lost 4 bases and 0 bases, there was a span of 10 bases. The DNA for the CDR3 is TGCGCCAGCAGCCTCAGGGAATCTAACTATGGCTACACCTTC. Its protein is CASSLRESNYGYTF. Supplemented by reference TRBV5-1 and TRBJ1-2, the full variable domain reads KAGVTQTPRYLIKTRGQQVTLSCSPISGHRSVSWYQQTPGQGLQFLFEYFSETQRNKGNFPGRFSGRQFSNSRSEMNVSTLELGDSALYLCASSLRESNYGYTFGSGTRLTVV.